This entry describes one TCR beta chain. Its antigen has not been determined. No base quality information exists; no much larger clone differs at one position. Trimming leaves V shorter by 7 bases and J shorter by 4 bases, with the junction holding 4 bases beyond the gene matches. Via the germline V gene, CDR1 is MDHEN and CDR2 SYDVKM. The CDR3 covers 13 residues, taking in both the cysteine and the phenylalanine. The only DNA kept is the CDR3, 39 bases in frame from the first base. TCRbeta CDR3 regions were amplified from genomic DNA by means of the immunoSEQ Assay, a bias-controlled multiplex PCR. Regarding the original processing steps: Nucleated cell counts per sample were estimated from amplification of reference gene primers within the assay. To quantify the absolute abundance of each unique TCRbeta CDR3 rearrangement, sequence reads were collapsed and filtered. For each sample, productive Simpson clonality was calculated as the square root of Simpson's diversity index across productive rearrangements. TCRdb limited this immuneACCESS table to in-frame rearrangements with V and J called. A share of clones is missing; checked studies link under half to unresolved V genes, and the rest is unexplained. That table is the source of V, J and clone size, and D and trimming were worked out from the DNA. The sample table holds some 110,000 clones, of which around 80% were seen once. 13% to 15% of the sample comes from the top ten.

This entry comes from a study of blood T cell repertoires in COVID-19 (dated by TCRdb to the early 2020s). Context from the whole study: The collaborator samples originated in the United States, Italy and Spain and spanned the acute and convalescent phases of COVID-19. The material from the prospective study consisted of cDNA or gDNA derived from T cells, B-cell-depleted T cells, or PBMCs. Deeply sampled blood TCRbeta repertoires from subjects exposed to, actively infected with, or recovered from COVID-19 were included in the dataset. A freely available public database, intended as a resource for researchers studying the immune response to SARS-CoV-2, is where the repertoires were released. Samples came from the ongoing ImmuneRACE study (first 160 participants) plus 1,254 subjects from 6 global collaborators. Nearly every sample came with metadata listing a de-identified subject ID, COVID-19 status, age in years and sex. Where HLA class I and class II types were available, the types were taken from metadata supplied by the sample provider, not from assay-based typing.

Broader findings and caveats from the paper: The amount of clinical and demographic metadata varied by source and participant and was provided uncurated.

Collaborating institutions collected whole blood in K2EDTA tubes following their own protocols. Collaborator samples were shipped for TCRbeta analysis as frozen whole blood, isolated PBMCs, or DNA extracted from either sample type. This chain joins TRBV28 to TRBJ1-3; 7 nucleotides in the junction match TRBD1. The sample consisted of peripheral blood. The receptor was derived from an older woman with acute or convalescent COVID-19. The DNA reads as follows: TGTGCCAGCAAAACAGGGGCAGGAAACACCATATATTTT. Its protein reads: CASKTGAGNTIYF.